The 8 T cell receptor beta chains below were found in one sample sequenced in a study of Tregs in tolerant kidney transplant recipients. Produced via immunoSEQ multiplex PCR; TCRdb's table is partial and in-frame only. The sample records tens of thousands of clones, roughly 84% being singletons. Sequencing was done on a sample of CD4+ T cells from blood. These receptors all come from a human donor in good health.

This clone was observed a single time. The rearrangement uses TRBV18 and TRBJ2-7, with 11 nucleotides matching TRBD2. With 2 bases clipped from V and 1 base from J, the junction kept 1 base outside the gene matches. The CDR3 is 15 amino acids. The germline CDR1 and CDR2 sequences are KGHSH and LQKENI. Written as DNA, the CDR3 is TGTGCCAGCTCACCAGGGACTAGCGGTTCCTACGAGCAGTACTTC. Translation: CASSPGTSGSYEQYF.

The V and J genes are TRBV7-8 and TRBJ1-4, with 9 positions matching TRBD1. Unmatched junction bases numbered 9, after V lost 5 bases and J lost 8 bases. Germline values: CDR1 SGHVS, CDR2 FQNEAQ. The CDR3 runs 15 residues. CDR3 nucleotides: TGTGCCAGCAGCACAGGACAGGGGCGTCGGGAAAAACTGTTTTTT. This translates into CASSTGQGRREKLFF. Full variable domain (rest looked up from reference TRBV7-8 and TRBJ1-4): GAGVSQSPRYKVAKRGQDVALRCDPISGHVSLFWYQQALGQGPEFLTYFQNEAQLDKSGLPSDRFFAERPEGSVSTLKIQRTQQEDSAVYLCASSTGQGRREKLFFGSGTQLSVL.

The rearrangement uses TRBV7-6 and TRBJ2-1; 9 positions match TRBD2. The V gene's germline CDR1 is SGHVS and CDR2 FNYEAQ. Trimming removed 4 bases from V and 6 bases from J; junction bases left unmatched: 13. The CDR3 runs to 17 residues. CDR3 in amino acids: CASSSGTSGRQINEQFF. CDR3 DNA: TGTGCCAGCAGCTCTGGTACTAGCGGGCGCCAGATCAATGAGCAGTTCTTC.

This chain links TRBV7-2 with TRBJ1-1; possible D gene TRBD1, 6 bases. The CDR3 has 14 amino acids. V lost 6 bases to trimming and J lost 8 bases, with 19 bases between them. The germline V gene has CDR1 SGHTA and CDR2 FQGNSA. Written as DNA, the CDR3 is TGTGCCAGCAGAATCACAGGGCTACCTAAGGAAGCTTTCTTT. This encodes CASRITGLPKEAFF.

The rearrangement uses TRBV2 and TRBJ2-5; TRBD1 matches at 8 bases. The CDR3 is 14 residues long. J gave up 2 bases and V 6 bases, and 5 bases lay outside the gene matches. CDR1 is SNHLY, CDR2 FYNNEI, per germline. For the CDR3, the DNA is TGTGCCAGCAGGCCGGGACAGGAGCAAGAGACCCAGTACTTC. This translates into CASRPGQEQETQYF.

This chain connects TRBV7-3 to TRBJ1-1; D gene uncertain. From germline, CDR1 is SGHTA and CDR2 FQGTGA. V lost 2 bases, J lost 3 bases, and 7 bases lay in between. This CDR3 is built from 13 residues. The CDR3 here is CASSLESYTEAFF. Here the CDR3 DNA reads TGTGCCAGCAGCTTAGAAAGTTACACTGAAGCTTTCTTT.

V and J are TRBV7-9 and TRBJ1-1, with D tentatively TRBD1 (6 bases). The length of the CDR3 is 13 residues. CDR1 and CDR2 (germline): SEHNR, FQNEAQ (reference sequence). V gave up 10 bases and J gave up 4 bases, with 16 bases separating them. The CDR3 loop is CATHRDMVTEAFF. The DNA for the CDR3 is TGTGCCACCCACCGGGACATGGTCACTGAAGCTTTCTTT.

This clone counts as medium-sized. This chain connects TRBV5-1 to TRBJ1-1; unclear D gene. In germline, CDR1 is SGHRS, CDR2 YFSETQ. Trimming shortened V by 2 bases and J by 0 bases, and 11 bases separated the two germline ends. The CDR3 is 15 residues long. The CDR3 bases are TGCGCCAGCAGCTTTGGCATAGACATGAACACTGAAGCTTTCTTT. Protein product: CASSFGIDMNTEAFF.